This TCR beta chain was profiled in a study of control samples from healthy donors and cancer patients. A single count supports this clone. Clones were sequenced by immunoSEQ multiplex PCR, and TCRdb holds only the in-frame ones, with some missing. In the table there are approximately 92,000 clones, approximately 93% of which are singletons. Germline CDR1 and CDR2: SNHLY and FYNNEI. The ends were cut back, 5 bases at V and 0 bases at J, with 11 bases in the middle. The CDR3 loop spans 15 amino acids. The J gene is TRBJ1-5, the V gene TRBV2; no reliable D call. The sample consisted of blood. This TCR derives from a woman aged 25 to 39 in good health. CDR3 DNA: TGTGCCAGCAGTCGACGCGGATATAGCAATCAGCCCCAGCATTTT. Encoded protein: CASSRRGYSNQPQHF.